This T cell receptor (beta chain) was sequenced in a study of T-cell reconstitution after alpha-beta-depleted transplantation in children. Study findings and constraints: T-cell numbers and diversity, one year after transplant, stemmed largely from T cells that were newly produced. Several hundred graft clones that had expanded were reportedly the source of alpha-beta T cells about two months after transplant. Several patients had high TCRbeta diversity at day 60; it came from surviving recipient T cells and thymic progenitors.

Unique molecular identifiers were incorporated when the TCRbeta library was constructed. TCRdb processed the PCR reads anew with MiXCR; each CDR3 protein has one entry. The table has 350,000 to 500,000 distinct CDR3 sequences, 43% seen once. This CDR3 spans 14 amino acids. The ends lost 4 bases at V and 4 bases at J; junction bases unmatched: 4. Germline V gene sequence: CDR1 MDHEN, CDR2 SYDVKM. As regards this clonotype: The antigen is unknown.

The V call is TRBV28, the J call TRBJ2-3; 8 positions agree with TRBD2. The TCR comes from a girl aged 2-9 years with aplastic anemia, due to receive a stem cell transplant. The sequencing here drew on PBMCs, taken before TCRalphabeta/CD19-depleted stem cell transplant. DNA of the CDR3: TGTGCCAGCAGTTGGGCTAGCGGGCCAGATACGCAGTATTTT. This encodes CASSWASGPDTQYF.